This T cell receptor beta chain emerged from a study of CD4 T cells in relation to SARS-CoV-2 and coronaviruses. Profiling relied on immunoSEQ multiplex PCR, and the TCRdb table lists in-frame clones only, not all of them. The sample shows approximately 24,000 clones, 60% to 75% of them seen only once. This clone was observed a single time. The antigen is not known. The CDR3 runs to 14 residues. With 4 bases removed from V and 0 bases from J, the gap between germline ends came to 9 bases. Germline lookup yields CDR1 GTSNPN and CDR2 SVGIG (reference sequence). The unexposed donors gave CD4+ T cells in 2011-2018, prior to COVID-19. Isolation of CD4+ T cells took place after about eleven days in culture.

The TCR was taken from a human donor in good health. The sample was CD4+ T cells from PBMCs, cultured in vitro. The chain joins TRBV30 to TRBJ1-4; D may be TRBD1 (5 bases). The DNA of the CDR3 is TGTGCCTGGATGGGGGAGCCAACTAATGAAAAACTGTTTTTT. Amino acid sequence: CAWMGEPTNEKLFF.